A single T cell receptor (beta chain) is shown here with its context. The antigen remains undetermined. The data belong to a study of T cell repertoires in cytomegalovirus infection. On the study more broadly: Well-studied HLA-B-restricted epitopes and recently identified HLA-C-restricted epitopes of CMV were both used in the study.

The CDR3 contains 13 residues. The trim removed 5 bases at V and 6 bases at J, leaving 4 bases unmatched. CDR1 is SGHTA and CDR2 is FQGNSA in the germline V gene. MiXCR, applied by TCRdb to the reads, yields one record per CDR3 protein. The table lists a few hundred thousand distinct CDR3 sequences, 34% of them singletons. Study-level points and caveats: HLA-C-restricted, CMV-specific TCR beta clonotypes were dominant ex vivo.

The genes are TRBV7-2 and TRBJ2-3; TRBD1 matches 8 bases. The sequence was obtained from a human donor in good health (CMV status not recorded). Some clones in this sample may be carry-over from other donors' samples. Source: cultured PBMCs, taken from culture after CMV antigen stimulation. CDR3 nucleotides: TGTGCCAGCAGCACGGACAGGGCGGATACGCAGTATTTT. Its translation is CASSTDRADTQYF.